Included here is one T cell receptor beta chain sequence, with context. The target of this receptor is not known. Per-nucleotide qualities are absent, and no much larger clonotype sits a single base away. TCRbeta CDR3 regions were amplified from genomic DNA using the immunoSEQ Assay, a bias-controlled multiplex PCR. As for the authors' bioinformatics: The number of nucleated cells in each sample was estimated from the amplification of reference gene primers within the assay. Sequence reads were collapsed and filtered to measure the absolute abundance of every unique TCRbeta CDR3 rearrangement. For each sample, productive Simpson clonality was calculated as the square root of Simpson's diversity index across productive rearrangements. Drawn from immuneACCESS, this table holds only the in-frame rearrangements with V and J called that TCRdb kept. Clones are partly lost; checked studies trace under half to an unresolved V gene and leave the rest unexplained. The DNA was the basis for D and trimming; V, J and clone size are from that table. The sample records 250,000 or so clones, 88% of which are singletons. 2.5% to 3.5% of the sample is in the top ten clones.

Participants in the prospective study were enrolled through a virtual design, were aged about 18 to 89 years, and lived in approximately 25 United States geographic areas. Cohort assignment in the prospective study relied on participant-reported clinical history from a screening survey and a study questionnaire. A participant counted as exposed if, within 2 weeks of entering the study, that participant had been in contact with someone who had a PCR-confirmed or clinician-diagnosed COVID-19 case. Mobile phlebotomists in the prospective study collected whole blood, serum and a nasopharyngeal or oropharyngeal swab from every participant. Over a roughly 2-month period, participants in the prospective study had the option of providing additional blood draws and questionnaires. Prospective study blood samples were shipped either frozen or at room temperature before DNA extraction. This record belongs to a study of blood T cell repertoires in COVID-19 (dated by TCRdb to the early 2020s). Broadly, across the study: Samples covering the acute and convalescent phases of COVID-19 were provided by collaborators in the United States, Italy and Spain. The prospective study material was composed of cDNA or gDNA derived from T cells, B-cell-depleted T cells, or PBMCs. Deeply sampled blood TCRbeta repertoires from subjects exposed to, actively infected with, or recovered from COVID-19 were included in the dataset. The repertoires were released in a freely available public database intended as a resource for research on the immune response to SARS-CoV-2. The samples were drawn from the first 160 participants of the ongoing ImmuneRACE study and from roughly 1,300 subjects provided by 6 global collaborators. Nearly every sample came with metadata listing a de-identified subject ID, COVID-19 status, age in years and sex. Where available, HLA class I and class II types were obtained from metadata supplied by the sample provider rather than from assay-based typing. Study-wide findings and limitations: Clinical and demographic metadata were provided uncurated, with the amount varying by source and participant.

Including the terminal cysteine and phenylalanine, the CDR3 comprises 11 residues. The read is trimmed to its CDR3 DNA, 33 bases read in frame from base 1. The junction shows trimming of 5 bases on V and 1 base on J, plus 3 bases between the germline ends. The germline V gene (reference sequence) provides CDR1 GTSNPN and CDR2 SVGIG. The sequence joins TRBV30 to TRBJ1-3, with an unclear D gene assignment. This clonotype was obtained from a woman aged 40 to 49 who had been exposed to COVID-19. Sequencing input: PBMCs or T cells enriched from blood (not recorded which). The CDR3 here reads CAWASGNTIYF. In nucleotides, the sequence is TGTGCCTGGGCTTCTGGAAACACCATATATTTT.